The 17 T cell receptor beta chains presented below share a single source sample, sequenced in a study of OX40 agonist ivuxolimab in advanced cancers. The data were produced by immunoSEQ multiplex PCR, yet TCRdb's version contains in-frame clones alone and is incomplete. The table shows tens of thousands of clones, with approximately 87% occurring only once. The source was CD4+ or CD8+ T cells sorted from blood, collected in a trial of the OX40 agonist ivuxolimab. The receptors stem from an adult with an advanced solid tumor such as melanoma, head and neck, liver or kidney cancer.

As DNA, the CDR3 is TGTGCCAGCAGCTCCCGGACAGGGGGCGATGAGCAGTTCTTC. Amino acids: CASSSRTGGDEQFF. This sequence joins TRBV7-8 and TRBJ2-1; 11 bases map to TRBD1. The CDR3 extends over 14 amino acids. Germline V lookup: CDR1 SGHVS, CDR2 FQNEAQ. V was clipped by 4 bases and J by 8 bases; unmatched bases: 4.

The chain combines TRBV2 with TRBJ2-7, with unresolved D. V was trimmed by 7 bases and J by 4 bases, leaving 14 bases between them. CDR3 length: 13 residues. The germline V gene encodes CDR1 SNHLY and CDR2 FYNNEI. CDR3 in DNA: TGTGCCAGCACCCAAGAGGCGGTTTACGAGCAGTACTTC. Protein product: CASTQEAVYEQYF. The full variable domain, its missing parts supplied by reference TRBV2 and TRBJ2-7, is EPEVTQTPSHQVTQMGQEVILRCVPISNHLYFYWYRQILGQKVEFLVSFYNNEISEKSEIFDDQFSVERPDGSNFTLKIRSTKLEDSAMYFCASTQEAVYEQYFGPGTRLTVT.

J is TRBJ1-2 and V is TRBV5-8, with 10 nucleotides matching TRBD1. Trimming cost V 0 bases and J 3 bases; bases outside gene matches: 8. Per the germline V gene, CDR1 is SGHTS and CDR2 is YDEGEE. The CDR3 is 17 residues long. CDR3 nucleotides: TGTGCCAGCAGCTTGGGATGGACAGGGGGAGACGACTATGGCTACACCTTC. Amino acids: CASSLGWTGGDDYGYTF.

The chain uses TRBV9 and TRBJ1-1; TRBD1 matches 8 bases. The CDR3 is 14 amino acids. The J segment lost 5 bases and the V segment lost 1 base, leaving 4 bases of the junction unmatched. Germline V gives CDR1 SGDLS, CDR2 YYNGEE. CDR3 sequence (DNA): TGTGCCAGCAGCGTACAGGGGGCAGATACTGAAGCTTTCTTT. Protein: CASSVQGADTEAFF. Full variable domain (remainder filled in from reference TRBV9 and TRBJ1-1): DSGVTQTPKHLITATGQRVTLRCSPRSGDLSVYWYQQSLDQGLQFLIQYYNGEERAKGNILERFSAQQFPDLHSELNLSSLELGDSALYFCASSVQGADTEAFFGQGTRLTVV.

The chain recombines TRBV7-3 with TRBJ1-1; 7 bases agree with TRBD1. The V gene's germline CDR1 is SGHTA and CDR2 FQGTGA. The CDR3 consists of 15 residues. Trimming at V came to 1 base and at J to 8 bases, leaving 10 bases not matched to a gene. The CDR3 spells CASSLSRDSPTEAFF. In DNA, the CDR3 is TGTGCCAGCAGCTTAAGTCGGGACAGTCCTACAGAAGCTTTCTTT.

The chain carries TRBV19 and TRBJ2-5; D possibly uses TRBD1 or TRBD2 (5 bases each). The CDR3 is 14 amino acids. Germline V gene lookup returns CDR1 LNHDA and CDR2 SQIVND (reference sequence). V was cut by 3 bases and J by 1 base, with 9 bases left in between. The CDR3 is CASSMGTLQETQYF. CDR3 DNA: TGTGCCAGTAGTATGGGGACCCTCCAAGAGACCCAGTACTTC.

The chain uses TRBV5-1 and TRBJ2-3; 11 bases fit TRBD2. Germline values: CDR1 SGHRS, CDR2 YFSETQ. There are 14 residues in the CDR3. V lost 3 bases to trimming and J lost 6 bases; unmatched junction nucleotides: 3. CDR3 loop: CASSYIAGGDTQYF. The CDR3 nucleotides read TGCGCCAGCAGCTACATAGCGGGAGGGGATACGCAGTATTTT. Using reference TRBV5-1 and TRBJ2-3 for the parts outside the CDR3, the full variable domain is KAGVTQTPRYLIKTRGQQVTLSCSPISGHRSVSWYQQTPGQGLQFLFEYFSETQRNKGNFPGRFSGRQFSNSRSEMNVSTLELGDSALYLCASSYIAGGDTQYFGPGTRLTVL.

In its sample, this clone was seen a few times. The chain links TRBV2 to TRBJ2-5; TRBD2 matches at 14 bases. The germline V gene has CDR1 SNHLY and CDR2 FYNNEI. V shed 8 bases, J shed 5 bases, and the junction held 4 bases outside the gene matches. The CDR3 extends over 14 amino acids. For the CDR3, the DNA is TGTGCCAGCGGGACTAGCGGGAGAGGGGAGACCCAGTACTTC. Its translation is CASGTSGRGETQYF.

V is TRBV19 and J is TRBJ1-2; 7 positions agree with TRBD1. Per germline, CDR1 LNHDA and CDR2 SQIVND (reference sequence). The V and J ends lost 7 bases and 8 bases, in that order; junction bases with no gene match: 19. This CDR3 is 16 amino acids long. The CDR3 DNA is TGTGCCAGTACCCCTGGGGGGCAGGGGGGCCTTCGGGGCTACACCTTC. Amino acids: CASTPGGQGGLRGYTF.

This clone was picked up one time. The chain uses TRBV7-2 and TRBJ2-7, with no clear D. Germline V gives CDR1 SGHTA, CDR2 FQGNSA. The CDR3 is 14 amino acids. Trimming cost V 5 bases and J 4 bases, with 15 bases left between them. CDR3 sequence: CASSPDWAAYEQYF. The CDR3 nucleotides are TGTGCCAGCAGCCCGGATTGGGCAGCATACGAGCAGTACTTC.

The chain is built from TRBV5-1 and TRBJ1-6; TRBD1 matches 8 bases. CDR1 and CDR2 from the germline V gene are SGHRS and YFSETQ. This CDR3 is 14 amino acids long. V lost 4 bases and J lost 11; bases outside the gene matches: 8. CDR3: CASSPRDRGTPLHF. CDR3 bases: TGCGCCAGCAGCCCCCGAGACAGGGGTACACCCCTCCACTTT. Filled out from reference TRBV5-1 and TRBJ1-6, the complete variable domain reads KAGVTQTPRYLIKTRGQQVTLSCSPISGHRSVSWYQQTPGQGLQFLFEYFSETQRNKGNFPGRFSGRQFSNSRSEMNVSTLELGDSALYLCASSPRDRGTPLHFGNGTRLTVT.

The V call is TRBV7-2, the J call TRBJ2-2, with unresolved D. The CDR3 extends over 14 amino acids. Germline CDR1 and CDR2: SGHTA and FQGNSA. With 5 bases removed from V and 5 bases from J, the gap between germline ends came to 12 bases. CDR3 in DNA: TGTGCCAGCAGCCGCGGCACTGCGACCGGGGAGCTGTTTTTT. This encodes CASSRGTATGELFF.

The DNA for the CDR3 is TGTGCCAGCAGTCCCCCGGGACAGACCACAGATACGCAGTATTTT. It yields the protein CASSPPGQTTDTQYF. The chain recombines TRBV2 with TRBJ2-3, with 7 nucleotides matching TRBD1. Trimming at V came to 5 bases and at J to 2 bases, leaving 7 bases not matched to a gene. This CDR3 is 15 amino acids long. From germline, CDR1 is SNHLY and CDR2 FYNNEI.

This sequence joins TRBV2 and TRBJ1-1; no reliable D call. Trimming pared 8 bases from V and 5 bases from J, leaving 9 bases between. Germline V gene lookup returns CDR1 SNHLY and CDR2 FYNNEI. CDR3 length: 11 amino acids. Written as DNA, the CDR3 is TGTGCCAGCGGACGGAGGACTGAAGCTTTCTTT. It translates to CASGRRTEAFF.

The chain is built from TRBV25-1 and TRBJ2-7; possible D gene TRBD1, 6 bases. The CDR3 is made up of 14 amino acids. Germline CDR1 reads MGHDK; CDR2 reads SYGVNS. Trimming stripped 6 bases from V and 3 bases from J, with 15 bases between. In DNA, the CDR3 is TGTGCCAGCAGACCCAACAGGGAGAACTACGAGCAGTACTTC. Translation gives CASRPNRENYEQYF.

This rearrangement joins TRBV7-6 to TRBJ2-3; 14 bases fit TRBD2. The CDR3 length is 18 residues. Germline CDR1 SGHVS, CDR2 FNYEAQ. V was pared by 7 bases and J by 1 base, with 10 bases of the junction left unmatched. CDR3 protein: CASTPGLAGARGTDTQYF. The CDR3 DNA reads TGTGCCAGCACGCCGGGACTAGCGGGAGCCAGGGGCACAGATACGCAGTATTTT.

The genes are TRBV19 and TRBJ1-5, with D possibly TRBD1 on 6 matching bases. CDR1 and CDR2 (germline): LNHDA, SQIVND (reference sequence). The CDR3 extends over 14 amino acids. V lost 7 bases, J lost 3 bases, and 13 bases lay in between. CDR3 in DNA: TGTGCCAGTAAAACGGGGGCCGACAATCAGCCCCAGCATTTT. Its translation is CASKTGADNQPQHF.